Shown below are 32 T cell receptor beta chains from a single sample sequenced in a study of control samples from healthy donors and cancer patients. Produced via immunoSEQ multiplex PCR; TCRdb's table is partial and in-frame only. The table lists around 68,000 clones, 65% to 85% of them singletons. The sequencing input was blood. The receptors were sampled from a man aged 55-75 years in good health.

This sequence joins TRBV3-1 (or the pseudogene TRBV3-2) and TRBJ1-2; no clear D gene. Per the germline V gene, CDR1 is LGHDT and CDR2 is YNNKEL (reference sequence). Trimming stripped 1 base from V and 7 bases from J, with 7 bases between. The CDR3 is made up of 12 amino acids. This CDR3 is CASSQGRVGYTF. CDR3 DNA sequence: TGTGCCAGCAGCCAAGGGAGGGTTGGCTACACCTTC.

The gene calls are TRBV19 and TRBJ2-7; the D gene is possibly TRBD1 (5 bases). V dropped 5 bases and J dropped 3 bases, with 14 bases sitting between them. CDR3 length: 14 amino acids. Germline values: CDR1 LNHDA, CDR2 SQIVND (reference sequence). The CDR3 loop reads CASSATDKVYEQYF. The DNA for the CDR3 is TGTGCCAGTAGTGCAACGGACAAAGTCTACGAGCAGTACTTC. The whole variable domain, remainder taken from reference TRBV19 and TRBJ2-7, is DGGITQSPKYLFRKEGQNVTLSCEQNLNHDAMYWYRQDPGQGLRLIYYSQIVNDFQKGDIAEGYSVSREKKESFPLTVTSAQKNPTAFYLCASSATDKVYEQYFGPGTRLTVT.

The V gene is TRBV6-6, the J gene TRBJ1-5; D is possibly TRBD1 (6 bases). Between the trimmed V and J ends, which lost 8 bases and 6 bases, there was a span of 17 bases. The CDR3 extends over 14 amino acids. Germline loops: CDR1 MNHNY, CDR2 SVGAGI (reference sequence). The CDR3 sequence is CASQTEGGIQPQHF. CDR3 DNA: TGTGCCAGCCAGACTGAGGGGGGTATTCAGCCCCAGCATTTT.

This clone was seen a handful of times. The chain recombines TRBV6-2 or TRBV6-3 with TRBJ2-2, with 8 bases matching TRBD2. V lost 2 bases to trimming and J lost 8 bases; unmatched junction nucleotides: 4. CDR1 MNHEY and CDR2 SVGEGT come from the germline V gene. The CDR3 spans 14 residues. The CDR3 sequence is CASSYLIAGGELFF. In DNA form, the CDR3 reads TGTGCCAGCAGTTACCTGATAGCGGGAGGGGAGCTGTTTTTT.

This chain links TRBV7-9 with TRBJ1-3; D is ambiguous. The germline V gene encodes CDR1 SEHNR and CDR2 FQNEAQ (reference sequence). Trimming removed 6 bases at V and 0 bases at J, with 9 bases between. The CDR3 contains 14 residues. CDR3 DNA: TGTGCCAGCAGAGACGCTAGCTCTGGAAACACCATATATTTT. Protein sequence: CASRDASSGNTIYF.

V usage is TRBV19 and J usage is TRBJ1-2, with D hard to call. Between the trimmed V and J ends, which lost 8 bases and 4 bases, there was a span of 20 bases. The CDR3 spans 15 residues. The germline V gene encodes CDR1 LNHDA and CDR2 SQIVND (reference sequence). The CDR3 nucleotides are TGTGCCAGTCTTTCGGGCCCGACTTCCCTCTATGGCTACACCTTC. This gives the protein CASLSGPTSLYGYTF.

This clone was recorded a few times. The chain couples TRBV14 to TRBJ2-7; D is ambiguous. The germline V gene has CDR1 SGHDN and CDR2 FVKESK. This CDR3 is 13 amino acids long. Trimming took 1 base from V and 2 from J, leaving 6 bases between them. The CDR3 coding sequence is TGTGCCAGCAGCCAAGCTAGTACCTACGAGCAGTACTTC. It encodes CASSQASTYEQYF.

The rearrangement uses TRBV4-3 and TRBJ2-1; D may be TRBD2 (5 bases). Germline CDR1 is LGHNA and CDR2 is YSLEER. This CDR3 is 15 amino acids long. Trimming removed 1 base at V and 2 bases at J, with 9 bases between. The CDR3 loop is CASSQALGAYNEQFF. The DNA for the CDR3 is TGCGCCAGCAGCCAAGCACTAGGTGCCTACAATGAGCAGTTCTTC.

CDR3 DNA: TGTGCCAGCAGGGGACTAGCGGGAGAATACGAGCAGTACTTC. Translating gives CASRGLAGEYEQYF. The chain carries TRBV6-5 and TRBJ2-7, with TRBD2 identical over 14 bases. The CDR3 spans 14 residues. Per germline, CDR1 MNHEY and CDR2 SVGAGI. The ends lost 6 bases at V and 4 bases at J; junction bases unmatched: 2.

The chain couples TRBV5-1 to TRBJ1-1; D is ambiguous. The CDR3 runs to 12 residues. V lost 4 bases, J lost 4 bases, and 8 bases lay in between. Germline CDR1 reads SGHRS; CDR2 reads YFSETQ. This chain's CDR3 is CASSTGPTEAFF. In DNA, the CDR3 is TGCGCCAGCAGCACCGGGCCCACTGAAGCTTTCTTT.

Remarks on this clone: One end of the junction fails to match germline, which may point to a read error. CDR3 amino acids: CASSLRPGLAGVNRVF. CDR3 in DNA: TGTGCCAGCAGCTTACGCCCGGGACTAGCGGGAGTTAATAGGGTCTTC. The chain employs TRBV7-2 and TRBJ2-1; 14 bases are a match to TRBD2. The CDR3 has 16 residues. Germline V gene lookup returns CDR1 SGHTA and CDR2 FQGNSA. Variable domain in full (rest from reference TRBV7-2 and TRBJ2-1): GAGVSQSPSNKVTEKGKDVELRCDPISGHTALYWYRQSLGQGLEFLIYFQGNSAPDKSGLPSDRFSAERTGGSVSTLTIQRTQQEDSAVYLCASSLRPGLAGVNRVFGPGTRLTVL.

The rearrangement links TRBV7-2 to TRBJ1-1; no clear D gene. The length of the CDR3 is 15 residues. Deletions cut 5 bases from V and 3 bases from J, with 16 bases between. Germline assignment: CDR1 SGHTA and CDR2 FQGNSA. CDR3 bases: TGTGCCAGCAGCCTAGAGCGGGTTTTGCACACTGAAGCTTTCTTT. Protein product: CASSLERVLHTEAFF.

This clone was seen more than once but under ten times. The chain recombines TRBV29-1 with TRBJ2-7; D tentatively reads TRBD1 or TRBD2 (5 bases each). Germline loops: CDR1 SQVTM, CDR2 ANQGSEA. The CDR3 contains 11 residues. V was pared by 6 bases and J by 4 bases, with 10 bases between. The CDR3 is CSVGTVYEQYF. The CDR3 bases are TGCAGCGTCGGGACCGTTTACGAGCAGTACTTC.

The chain is built from TRBV5-8 and TRBJ2-5; perhaps TRBD2 as D (6 bases). This CDR3 comprises 13 residues. In germline, CDR1 is SGHTS, CDR2 YDEGEE. Trimming left V 4 bases short and J 4 bases short, with 11 bases between. DNA of the CDR3: TGTGCCAGCAGCCTCTACGGGAGAGAGACCCAGTACTTC. It yields the protein CASSLYGRETQYF.

The CDR3 region has the DNA TGTGCCAGCAGCCCTAGACTAGCGGGAACCTCCAATGAGCAGTTCTTC. Its translation: CASSPRLAGTSNEQFF. The chain couples TRBV3-1 (or the pseudogene TRBV3-2) to TRBJ2-1, with TRBD2 identical over 11 bases. CDR3 size: 16 residues. CDR1 and CDR2 from the germline V gene are LGHDT and YNNKEL (reference sequence). The ends lost 4 bases at V and 6 bases at J; junction bases unmatched: 8.

This clone has a single count. The chain links TRBV7-2 to TRBJ2-7; 10 nucleotides align to TRBD1. The CDR3 has 14 amino acids. Trimming took 5 bases from V and 4 from J; bases not matched to a gene: 5. Germline CDR1 and CDR2: SGHTA and FQGNSA. The CDR3 DNA reads TGTGCCAGCAGCCTGGACAGGGGGTGGTACGAGCAGTACTTC. Protein product: CASSLDRGWYEQYF.

In its sample, this clone was seen a few times. The chain links TRBV4-3 to TRBJ2-4, with 13 positions matching TRBD2. V lost 4 bases and J lost 1; bases outside the gene matches: 16. Germline CDR1 LGHNA, CDR2 YSLEER. This CDR3 has 21 amino acids. Here the CDR3 reads CASSLFIELAGGPSAKNIQYF. The CDR3 coding sequence is TGCGCCAGCAGCCTGTTTATAGAACTAGCGGGAGGGCCCTCGGCCAAAAACATTCAGTACTTC.

For the CDR3, the DNA is TGTGCCAGCAGTTACCCCCAGCCTGAAGCTTTCTTT. Protein sequence: CASSYPQPEAFF. The genes are TRBV6-2 or TRBV6-3 and TRBJ1-1; D remains ambiguous. Germline CDR1 and CDR2: MNHEY and SVGEGT. V gave up 2 bases and J gave up 6 bases, with 7 bases separating them. The CDR3 has 12 residues.

The chain carries TRBV5-4 and TRBJ2-2; 7 bases are a match to TRBD2. The CDR3 is 15 amino acids. The V and J ends lost 4 bases and 4 bases, in that order; junction bases with no gene match: 7. Per the germline V gene, CDR1 is SGHNT and CDR2 is YYREEE (reference sequence). CDR3 coding DNA: TGTGCCAGCAGCAAAGGACTAGAAGGCACCGGGGAGCTGTTTTTT. The encoded protein is CASSKGLEGTGELFF.

The rearrangement joins TRBV5-1 to TRBJ2-3; D is unclear. The V end was cut by 4 bases, the J end by 6 bases, with 9 bases between. CDR1 is SGHRS, CDR2 YFSETQ, per germline. The CDR3 runs to 12 residues. CDR3 sequence: CASSLHSDTQYF. In DNA, the CDR3 is TGCGCCAGCAGCCTACATTCGGATACGCAGTATTTT.

The chain has TRBV7-2 and TRBJ2-5; D is undetermined. Trimming left V 3 bases short and J 8 bases short, with 13 bases between. There are 13 residues in the CDR3. Per the germline V gene, CDR1 is SGHTA and CDR2 is FQGNSA. The CDR3 sequence: CASSLPPHSTQYF. Written as DNA, the CDR3 is TGTGCCAGCAGCTTGCCCCCACACTCCACCCAGTACTTC.

The CDR3 reads CASRRQGAYEQYF. CDR3 sequence (DNA): TGTGCCAGCAGGCGACAGGGAGCCTACGAGCAGTACTTC. V is TRBV12-3 or TRBV12-4 and J is TRBJ2-7; 7 bases map to TRBD1. The CDR3 loop spans 13 amino acids. Germline trimming cut 6 bases from V and 2 bases from J; bases unmatched to any gene: 4.

In DNA, the CDR3 is TGTGCCAGCAGCTTAGGAGGACAGGGAACGTACCAAGAGACCCAGTACTTC. This sequence encodes CASSLGGQGTYQETQYF. The chain uses TRBV7-2 and TRBJ2-5; TRBD1 matches at 8 bases. Trimming cost V 1 base and J 0 bases; bases outside gene matches: 7. Germline V lookup: CDR1 SGHTA, CDR2 FQGNSA. This CDR3 is 17 amino acids long. The variable domain in full, completed from reference TRBV7-2 and TRBJ2-5, reads GAGVSQSPSNKVTEKGKDVELRCDPISGHTALYWYRQSLGQGLEFLIYFQGNSAPDKSGLPSDRFSAERTGGSVSTLTIQRTQQEDSAVYLCASSLGGQGTYQETQYFGPGTRLLVL.

This clone has more than one count but fewer than ten. The V call is TRBV29-1, the J call TRBJ2-1, with D possibly being TRBD1 (6 bases). V shed 4 bases and J shed 12 bases, with 13 bases lying between them. The CDR3 is made up of 11 amino acids. CDR1 and CDR2 (germline): SQVTM, ANQGSEA. CDR3 protein: CSVVGPQGQFF. The CDR3, as DNA: TGCAGCGTTGTGGGTCCACAGGGGCAGTTCTTC.

The V gene is TRBV10-3, the J gene TRBJ2-3, with 11 nucleotides matching TRBD1. V shed 6 bases and J 5 bases; nucleotides not matched to a gene: 7. CDR3 size: 15 residues. Germline CDR1 is ENHRY and CDR2 is SYGVKD. The CDR3 DNA is TGTGCCATCAGAGGGACAGGGGGGCTTTTAGATACGCAGTATTTT. Protein: CAIRGTGGLLDTQYF.

This clone has only one observation. CDR3: CASSPGPSRPNTEAFF. In DNA, the CDR3 is TGTGCCAGCAGCCCTGGGCCCTCTAGACCGAACACTGAAGCTTTCTTT. The rearrangement joins TRBV3-1 (or the pseudogene TRBV3-2) to TRBJ1-1, with D uncertain. V was cut by 4 bases and J by 1 base, with 16 bases left in between. Germline V lookup: CDR1 LGHDT, CDR2 YNNKEL (reference sequence). CDR3 length: 16 residues.

The rearrangement uses TRBV10-3 and TRBJ2-5; D possibly matches TRBD1 or TRBD2 (5 bases each). CDR1 is ENHRY and CDR2 is SYGVKD in the germline V gene. CDR3 length: 11 residues. V gave up 11 bases and J gave up 4 bases, with 11 bases separating them. CDR3: CAGGGTETQYF. In DNA, the CDR3 is TGTGCCGGTGGGGGAACAGAGACCCAGTACTTC.

The chain is built from TRBV27 and TRBJ1-2, with TRBD1 matching over 8 bases. CDR1 MNHEY and CDR2 SMNVEV come from the germline V gene (reference sequence). This CDR3 contains 13 residues. V lost 5 bases and J lost 7; bases outside the gene matches: 6. This chain's CDR3 is CASSTPQGAGYTF. For the CDR3, the DNA is TGTGCCAGCAGTACACCTCAGGGGGCTGGCTACACCTTC.

This chain uses TRBV29-1 with TRBJ2-6; perhaps D is TRBD1 or TRBD2 (7 bases each). CDR3 length: 19 amino acids. Between the trimmed V and J ends, which lost 6 bases and 1 base, there was a span of 25 bases. Germline V gene sequence: CDR1 SQVTM, CDR2 ANQGSEA. CDR3 protein: CSVLGRAGGQLSGANVLTF. CDR3 bases: TGCAGCGTCCTTGGGAGGGCAGGGGGACAACTTTCTGGGGCCAACGTCCTGACTTTC.

The chain links TRBV12-3 or TRBV12-4 to TRBJ2-6, with D uncertain. The CDR3 extends over 11 amino acids. V was clipped by 3 bases and J by 9 bases, with 3 bases between them. Written as DNA, the CDR3 is TGTGCCAGCAGTTTGCTCAACGTCCTGACTTTC. It translates to CASSLLNVLTF.

The V gene is TRBV5-1, the J gene TRBJ1-1; no clear D gene. The CDR3 totals 15 residues. Germline CDR1 is SGHRS and CDR2 is YFSETQ. V was shortened by 1 base and J by 0 bases, with 10 bases between the two germline ends. In nucleotides, the CDR3 is TGCGCCAGCAGCTTGTTTGCAGAGATGAACACTGAAGCTTTCTTT. Amino acid sequence: CASSLFAEMNTEAFF.

The chain combines TRBV20-1 with TRBJ2-5, with 7 bases that match TRBD2. The length of the CDR3 is 15 residues. The V gene's germline CDR1 is DFQATT and CDR2 SNEGSKA (reference sequence). V was pared by 3 bases and J by 4 bases, with 11 bases of the junction left unmatched. The CDR3 sequence: CSASPPSGTLETQYF. The CDR3 bases are TGCAGTGCTAGTCCTCCGAGCGGGACTTTAGAGACCCAGTACTTC.